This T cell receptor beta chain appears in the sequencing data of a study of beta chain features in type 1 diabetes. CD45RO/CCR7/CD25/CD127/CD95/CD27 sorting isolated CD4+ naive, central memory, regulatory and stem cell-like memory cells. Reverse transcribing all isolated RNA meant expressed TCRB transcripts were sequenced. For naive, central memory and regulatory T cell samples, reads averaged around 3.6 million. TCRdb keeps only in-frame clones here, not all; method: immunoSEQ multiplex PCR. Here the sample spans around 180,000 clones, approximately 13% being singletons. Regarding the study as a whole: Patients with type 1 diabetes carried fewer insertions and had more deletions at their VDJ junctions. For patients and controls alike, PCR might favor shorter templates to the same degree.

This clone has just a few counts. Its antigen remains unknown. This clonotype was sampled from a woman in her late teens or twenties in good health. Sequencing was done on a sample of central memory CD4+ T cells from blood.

This CDR3 reads CASSFSLAGGRGEQYF. In DNA form, the CDR3 reads TGTGCCAGCAGTTTTTCGCTAGCGGGAGGTCGGGGGGAGCAGTACTTC. This sequence joins TRBV27 and TRBJ2-7, with 11 bases that match TRBD2. The germline gives CDR1 MNHEY, CDR2 SMNVEV (reference sequence). V shed 3 bases and J 7 bases; nucleotides not matched to a gene: 11. The CDR3 spans 16 residues.